Below are 30 T cell receptor beta chains sequenced from a single sample in a study of blood T cell repertoires in COVID-19. Only in-frame clones appear in the TCRdb table, and some are missing; sequencing was by immunoSEQ multiplex PCR. This repertoire shows some 300,000 clones, approximately 88% found once; its top ten account for 6.9%. Source material: peripheral blood. The receptor source for this set is a woman in her 30s who had recovered from COVID-19.

The genes are TRBV4-1 and TRBJ2-2; D is possibly TRBD1 (6 bases). The V end was cut by 2 bases, the J end by 7 bases, with 14 bases between. Germline V gives CDR1 MGHRA, CDR2 YSYEKL. The CDR3 runs to 15 residues. As DNA, the CDR3 is TGCGCCAGCAGCCAAATATCCGGGACAAACGGGGAGCTGTTTTTT. Translation gives CASSQISGTNGELFF.

There are a few counts of this clone. This rearrangement joins TRBV7-3 to TRBJ2-3, with D perhaps TRBD1 (5 bases). The V gene lost 5 bases and the J gene lost 1 base, with 13 bases spanning the gap. The CDR3 extends over 15 amino acids. The V gene's germline CDR1 is SGHTA and CDR2 FQGTGA. The CDR3 coding sequence is TGTGCCAGCAGCCTGCAGGGTGCTGGCACAGATACGCAGTATTTT. Translation gives CASSLQGAGTDTQYF.

The rearrangement joins TRBV24-1 to TRBJ1-1; 10 bases are shared with TRBD1. Germline V lookup: CDR1 KGHDR, CDR2 SFDVKD. This CDR3 comprises 15 residues. Germline trimming cut 8 bases from V and 4 bases from J; bases unmatched to any gene: 9. The CDR3 is CATKGTGDEGTEAFF. In DNA form, the CDR3 reads TGTGCCACCAAGGGGACAGGGGACGAGGGCACTGAAGCTTTCTTT.

The rearrangement uses TRBV19 and TRBJ1-1; a possible D gene is TRBD1 (5 bases). This CDR3 has 14 residues. From germline, CDR1 is LNHDA and CDR2 SQIVND (reference sequence). Deletions cut 7 bases from V and 4 bases from J, with 16 bases between. DNA of the CDR3: TGTGCCAGTACCCCAGGGTACAGCACCACTGAAGCTTTCTTT. Translated: CASTPGYSTTEAFF. Full variable domain (outside the CDR3, taken from reference TRBV19 and TRBJ1-1): DGGITQSPKYLFRKEGQNVTLSCEQNLNHDAMYWYRQDPGQGLRLIYYSQIVNDFQKGDIAEGYSVSREKKESFPLTVTSAQKNPTAFYLCASTPGYSTTEAFFGQGTRLTVV.

This clone has a single count. The gene calls are TRBV28 and TRBJ1-1; no reliable D call. V shed 2 bases and J shed 0 bases, with 4 bases lying between them. CDR1 and CDR2 (germline): MDHEN, SYDVKM. There are 13 residues in the CDR3. The CDR3 coding sequence is TGTGCCAGCAGTTTAACGGTGAACACTGAAGCTTTCTTT. It yields the protein CASSLTVNTEAFF.

The chain joins TRBV6-2 or TRBV6-3 to TRBJ2-3, with 7 nucleotides matching TRBD2. V was pared by 0 bases and J by 2 bases, with 5 bases of the junction left unmatched. CDR1 and CDR2 (germline): MNHEY, SVGEGT. The CDR3 runs to 16 residues. The CDR3 is CASSYSKGLSTDTQYF. For the CDR3, the DNA is TGTGCCAGCAGTTACTCGAAGGGACTATCCACAGATACGCAGTATTTT.

The V and J genes are TRBV7-8 and TRBJ1-1; TRBD1 matches at 9 bases. The germline gives CDR1 SGHVS, CDR2 FQNEAQ. V shed 3 bases, J shed 3 bases, and the junction held 2 bases outside the gene matches. This CDR3 comprises 14 residues. CDR3 coding DNA: TGTGCCAGCAGCTTCAGGACAGGGGACACTGAAGCTTTCTTT. This sequence encodes CASSFRTGDTEAFF.

The J gene is TRBJ2-7, the V gene TRBV11-2, with 9 nucleotides matching TRBD1. CDR1 is SGHAT, CDR2 FQNNGV, per germline. This CDR3 is 15 amino acids long. Trimming at V came to 5 bases and at J to 1 base, leaving 6 bases not matched to a gene. The CDR3 DNA reads TGTGCCAGCAGCGCGCCGGGACAGGGATCCTACGAGCAGTACTTC. Its protein product is CASSAPGQGSYEQYF.

The chain links TRBV3-1 (or the pseudogene TRBV3-2) to TRBJ1-5; possibly TRBD1 for D (6 bases). Trimming took off 4 bases at V and 1 base at J, with 14 bases between the two ends. The CDR3 sequence is 16 residues long. Per the germline V gene, CDR1 is LGHDT and CDR2 is YNNKEL (reference sequence). The CDR3 loop reads CASSRLGQRSNQPQHF. The CDR3 DNA is TGTGCCAGCAGCCGCCTGGGACAAAGGAGCAATCAGCCCCAGCATTTT.

V gene TRBV7-8 combines with J gene TRBJ1-2; D not certain. This CDR3 has 14 residues. V gave up 3 bases and J gave up 4 bases, with 12 bases separating them. The V gene's germline CDR1 is SGHVS and CDR2 FQNEAQ. CDR3 in DNA: TGTGCCAGCAGCTTCTCACTGTCGTCCTATGGCTACACCTTC. Amino acids: CASSFSLSSYGYTF.

This clone occurred once. J is TRBJ2-1 and V is TRBV4-3, with 7 bases matching TRBD2. Germline CDR1 and CDR2: LGHNA and YSLEER. CDR3 size: 18 residues. J lost 7 bases, V lost 0 bases, and 15 bases had no gene match. CDR3 nucleotide sequence: TGCGCCAGCAGCCAAGATCGAGGGAAGCGGGACTCAAGGAATGAGCAGTTCTTC. Its translation: CASSQDRGKRDSRNEQFF.

V and J are TRBV18 and TRBJ2-5; 7 bases align to TRBD1. The trim removed 4 bases at V and 4 bases at J, leaving 0 bases unmatched. Per germline, CDR1 KGHSH and CDR2 LQKENI. The CDR3 is 12 residues long. The CDR3 DNA reads TGTGCCAGCTCACGACAGGGAGAGACCCAGTACTTC. This codes for CASSRQGETQYF.

The chain employs TRBV9 and TRBJ2-1; D is undetermined. Trimming took 0 bases from V and 5 from J, leaving 12 bases between them. The CDR3 is 15 amino acids. Per germline, CDR1 SGDLS and CDR2 YYNGEE. The CDR3, as DNA: TGTGCCAGCAGCGTAGAAGGCGGTTTTGACAATGAGCAGTTCTTC. Its protein is CASSVEGGFDNEQFF.

V and J are TRBV25-1 and TRBJ1-2; D may be TRBD1 (5 bases). The CDR3 is 14 amino acids. Trimming shortened V by 6 bases and J by 3 bases, and 14 bases separated the two germline ends. The germline V gene has CDR1 MGHDK and CDR2 SYGVNS. The chain's CDR3 is CASSGDTGDYGYTF. CDR3 DNA: TGTGCCAGCAGCGGCGACACAGGAGACTATGGCTACACCTTC.

This clone was seen a few times. The J gene is TRBJ1-2, the V gene TRBV7-9, with 7 bases fitting TRBD1. Losses at the gene ends were 5 bases for V and 6 bases for J; bases not matched to a gene: 6. Per the germline V gene, CDR1 is SEHNR and CDR2 is FQNEAQ (reference sequence). The CDR3 runs to 13 residues. The CDR3 coding sequence is TGTGCCAGCAGCCCCCTAGGACAGGATGGCTACACCTTC. Encoded protein: CASSPLGQDGYTF. Combining the CDR3 with reference TRBV7-9 and TRBJ1-2 gives the whole variable domain DTGVSQNPRHKITKRGQNVTFRCDPISEHNRLYWYRQTLGQGPEFLTYFQNEAQLEKSRLLSDRFSAERPKGSFSTLEIQRTEQGDSAMYLCASSPLGQDGYTFGSGTRLTVV.

This chain uses TRBV19 with TRBJ2-7, with 7 bases lining up with TRBD1. CDR1 is LNHDA, CDR2 SQIVND, per germline (reference sequence). The CDR3 consists of 14 residues. The trim removed 9 bases at V and 3 bases at J, leaving 11 bases unmatched. CDR3: CASRNGQAYYEQYF. The CDR3 nucleotides are TGTGCCAGCAGAAACGGACAGGCCTACTACGAGCAGTACTTC.

The chain combines TRBV25-1 with TRBJ1-3; D may be TRBD1 (6 bases). Germline CDR1 reads MGHDK; CDR2 reads SYGVNS. CDR3 size: 16 residues. The ends were cut back, 4 bases at V and 9 bases at J, with 22 bases in the middle. CDR3 region: CASSVWGGASDGTIYF. In DNA form, the CDR3 reads TGTGCCAGCAGTGTTTGGGGGGGCGCATCTGATGGCACCATATATTTT.

The chain uses TRBV6-1 and TRBJ1-5; no reliable D call. Per germline, CDR1 MNHNS and CDR2 SASEGT. V lost 2 bases and J lost 2, with 10 bases in between. There are 15 residues in the CDR3. The CDR3 DNA sequence: TGTGCCAGCAGTGAACGTCCAGGCGGCAATCAGCCCCAGCATTTT. This codes for CASSERPGGNQPQHF.

The chain uses TRBV4-2 and TRBJ2-7; 7 bases fit TRBD1. This CDR3 has 13 residues. V dropped 3 bases and J dropped 4; count of bases not matched to a gene: 3. The germline CDR1 and CDR2 sequences are LGHNA and YNFKEQ. The CDR3 DNA sequence: TGTGCCAGCAGCCAGGGACAGATTTACGAGCAGTACTTC. Its protein product is CASSQGQIYEQYF.

V gene TRBV10-3 combines with J gene TRBJ2-2; weak D call: TRBD1 (5 bases). Germline CDR1 and CDR2: ENHRY and SYGVKD. V dropped 2 bases and J dropped 1 base, with 11 bases sitting between them. This CDR3 has 16 amino acids. DNA for the CDR3: TGTGCCATCAGTGAGGGTGTGACAGAGAACACCGGGGAGCTGTTTTTT. Translation: CAISEGVTENTGELFF.

The V gene is TRBV20-1, the J gene TRBJ2-7; D is unresolved. Trimming removed 0 bases at V and 3 bases at J, with 3 bases between. The CDR3 is made up of 11 amino acids. In germline, CDR1 is DFQATT, CDR2 SNEGSKA (reference sequence). The CDR3 is CSARDHYEQYF. The CDR3 DNA reads TGCAGTGCTAGAGATCACTACGAGCAGTACTTC.

This clone was seen a few times. The V gene is TRBV28, the J gene TRBJ2-7; D gene ambiguous. Trimming took off 3 bases at V and 6 bases at J, with 9 bases between the two ends. The CDR3 is 12 residues long. CDR1 and CDR2 from the germline V gene are MDHEN and SYDVKM. CDR3 protein: CASSFGNSEQYF. CDR3 nucleotide sequence: TGTGCCAGCAGTTTCGGTAATTCCGAGCAGTACTTC.

The chain is built from TRBV9 and TRBJ1-6, with D perhaps matching TRBD1 (6 bases). V lost 0 bases and J 6 bases, leaving 10 bases between the germline ends. Germline V CDR1 and CDR2: SGDLS, YYNGEE. CDR3 length: 15 residues. In nucleotides, the CDR3 is TGTGCCAGCAGCGTAGGGACAGCTCCTAATTCACCCCTCCACTTT. Translated, it gives CASSVGTAPNSPLHF.

The V gene is TRBV2, the J gene TRBJ2-2, with D uncertain. The CDR3 consists of 13 residues. Germline CDR1 and CDR2: SNHLY and FYNNEI. The V and J ends lost 1 base and 7 bases respectively, with 7 bases between them. CDR3 amino acids: CASSEEAGGELFF. The CDR3 nucleotides read TGTGCCAGCAGTGAAGAGGCAGGCGGGGAGCTGTTTTTT.

This rearrangement joins TRBV7-2 to TRBJ1-1, with TRBD1 identical over 7 bases. CDR3 length equals 15 residues. The V gene's germline CDR1 is SGHTA and CDR2 FQGNSA. Trimming took 1 base from V and 5 from J; bases not matched to a gene: 7. The CDR3 region has the DNA TGTGCCAGCAGCTTAGTCGGCACAGGGGTTACTGAAGCTTTCTTT. As protein: CASSLVGTGVTEAFF. Supplemented by reference TRBV7-2 and TRBJ1-1, the full variable domain reads GAGVSQSPSNKVTEKGKDVELRCDPISGHTALYWYRQSLGQGLEFLIYFQGNSAPDKSGLPSDRFSAERTGGSVSTLTIQRTQQEDSAVYLCASSLVGTGVTEAFFGQGTRLTVV.

A note on this clone: This same CDR3 is encoded by further DNA sequences in the sample. This chain joins TRBV18 and TRBJ1-2; possibly TRBD1 for D (6 bases). The CDR3 has 13 residues. Germline V gene data show CDR1 as KGHSH and CDR2 as LQKENI. The V end was cut by 2 bases, the J end by 2 bases, with 6 bases between. CDR3 sequence reads: CASSPGGNYGYTF. As DNA, the CDR3 is TGTGCCAGCTCACCAGGGGGCAACTATGGCTACACCTTC. The variable domain in full, with the rest retrieved from reference TRBV18 and TRBJ1-2, is NAGVMQNPRHLVRRRGQEARLRCSPMKGHSHVYWYRQLPEEGLKFMVYLQKENIIDESGMPKERFSAEFPKEGPSILRIQQVVRGDSAAYFCASSPGGNYGYTFGSGTRLTVV.

This clone appeared a few times. The chain recombines TRBV10-3 with TRBJ2-3; D not resolved. This CDR3 spans 13 amino acids. The ends were cut back, 4 bases at V and 6 bases at J, with 11 bases in the middle. Germline V CDR1 and CDR2: ENHRY, SYGVKD. For the CDR3, the DNA is TGTGCCATCAGTGGGCCCAGCGCCGATACGCAGTATTTT. Its translation: CAISGPSADTQYF.

The chain has TRBV18 and TRBJ2-6; tentative D call: TRBD1 (6 bases). The ends were cut back, 3 bases at V and 4 bases at J, with 10 bases in the middle. Germline CDR1 reads KGHSH; CDR2 reads LQKENI. The CDR3 has 15 residues. The CDR3 loop is CASSPTGNGANVLTF. In DNA form, the CDR3 reads TGTGCCAGCTCACCTACAGGGAACGGGGCCAACGTCCTGACTTTC.

This chain connects TRBV11-2 to TRBJ2-1, with 10 bases that match TRBD2. V shed 4 bases and J 7 bases; nucleotides not matched to a gene: 10. The V gene's germline CDR1 is SGHAT and CDR2 FQNNGV. This CDR3 has 16 residues. The CDR3 nucleotides are TGTGCCAGCAGCTCTCATGTCACTAGCGGGATGAATGAGCAGTTCTTC. Translation: CASSSHVTSGMNEQFF.

The rearrangement links TRBV5-1 to TRBJ2-7, with D maybe TRBD2 (7 bases). Trimming removed 4 bases at V and 4 bases at J, with 15 bases between. This CDR3 region has 14 residues. Germline loops: CDR1 SGHRS, CDR2 YFSETQ. This chain's CDR3 is CASSPWGGGYEQYF. Here the CDR3 DNA reads TGCGCCAGCAGCCCCTGGGGAGGGGGGTACGAGCAGTACTTC.